The 30 T cell receptor beta chains given below trace back to one sample, sequenced in a study of shared clonotypes between healthy human individuals. Produced via immunoSEQ multiplex PCR; TCRdb's table is partial and in-frame only. The sample contains 2.3 million or so clones, just over 90% of which appear only once. Sequenced sample: naive CD4+ T cells from PBMCs. Subset in this sample: CD45RA+ positively selected. These TCRs come from a young man in good health. Some clones in this sample may be carry-over from other donors' samples.

This chain uses TRBV28 with TRBJ2-1, with TRBD1 as a possible D gene (6 bases). Looked up from germline, CDR1 is MDHEN and CDR2 is SYDVKM. Trimming shortened V by 3 bases and J by 6 bases, and 15 bases separated the two germline ends. This CDR3 region has 15 residues. CDR3 in amino acids: CASSFRNRDTNEQFF. The CDR3 nucleotides read TGTGCCAGCAGTTTCCGGAACCGGGACACCAATGAGCAGTTCTTC.

V gene TRBV28 combines with J gene TRBJ2-7, with TRBD1 matching over 10 bases. The V and J ends lost 8 bases and 4 bases, in that order; junction bases with no gene match: 11. The germline gives CDR1 MDHEN, CDR2 SYDVKM. The CDR3 consists of 15 residues. The CDR3 DNA is TGTGCCAGCTCAAAGGGGGGGACAGGGGCGTACGAGCAGTACTTC. Its translation: CASSKGGTGAYEQYF.

The table lists this clone with a few counts. The chain couples TRBV2 to TRBJ1-5; D is unresolved. This CDR3 has 11 residues. The V and J ends lost 3 bases and 8 bases respectively, with 5 bases between them. Germline loops: CDR1 SNHLY, CDR2 FYNNEI. The CDR3 protein is CASSDGEPQHF. Here the CDR3 DNA reads TGTGCCAGCAGTGACGGGGAGCCCCAGCATTTT. The full variable domain, completed using reference TRBV2 and TRBJ1-5, is EPEVTQTPSHQVTQMGQEVILRCVPISNHLYFYWYRQILGQKVEFLVSFYNNEISEKSEIFDDQFSVERPDGSNFTLKIRSTKLEDSAMYFCASSDGEPQHFGDGTRLSIL.

This clone was observed a single time. The chain recombines TRBV2 with TRBJ1-2; 7 bases are shared with TRBD1. The CDR3 runs 13 residues. Trimming at V came to 4 bases and at J to 5 bases, leaving 4 bases not matched to a gene. The germline CDR1 and CDR2 sequences are SNHLY and FYNNEI. CDR3 bases: TGTGCCAGCAGTGCCGGGACAGTGTATGGCTACACCTTC. Its translation: CASSAGTVYGYTF.

The chain has TRBV7-2 and TRBJ2-3; D is unclear. Trimming removed 3 bases from V and 4 bases from J, with 8 bases in between. The V gene's germline CDR1 is SGHTA and CDR2 FQGNSA. The CDR3 contains 13 residues. CDR3 residues: CASSFSPPDTQYF. DNA for the CDR3: TGTGCCAGCAGCTTTAGTCCCCCAGATACGCAGTATTTT.

This chain joins TRBV18 and TRBJ2-2; D uncertain. V dropped 4 bases and J dropped 8 bases, with 17 bases sitting between them. CDR1 is KGHSH and CDR2 is LQKENI in the germline V gene. The length of the CDR3 is 15 residues. CDR3: CASSLGKQFRGELFF. CDR3 bases: TGTGCCAGCTCACTAGGCAAACAGTTCAGAGGGGAGCTGTTTTTT. Together with reference TRBV18 and TRBJ2-2, the CDR3 gives the full variable domain: NAGVMQNPRHLVRRRGQEARLRCSPMKGHSHVYWYRQLPEEGLKFMVYLQKENIIDESGMPKERFSAEFPKEGPSILRIQQVVRGDSAAYFCASSLGKQFRGELFFGEGSRLTVL.

In regard to this clone: This sample also contains other DNA sequences that code for the same CDR3. The J gene is TRBJ2-5, the V gene TRBV5-1; possible D gene TRBD2, 6 bases. The CDR3 loop spans 13 amino acids. Germline CDR1 SGHRS, CDR2 YFSETQ. V lost 4 bases and J 2 bases, leaving 9 bases between the germline ends. The CDR3 DNA sequence: TGCGCCAGCAGCCTGGGACTTCAAGAGACCCAGTACTTC. Protein: CASSLGLQETQYF.

V gene TRBV5-1 combines with J gene TRBJ2-7, with D perhaps TRBD1 (5 bases). Trimming cost V 1 base and J 3 bases, with 8 bases left between them. CDR1 is SGHRS, CDR2 YFSETQ, per germline. The CDR3 runs to 13 residues. The CDR3 sequence: CASSLFDSYEQYF. In nucleotides, the CDR3 is TGCGCCAGCAGCTTGTTTGACAGCTACGAGCAGTACTTC.

The V gene is TRBV9, the J gene TRBJ1-2; weak D call: TRBD1 (5 bases). V shed 0 bases and J shed 4 bases, with 16 bases lying between them. The CDR3 runs 16 residues. Germline-derived CDR1 and CDR2 are SGDLS and YYNGEE. The CDR3 coding sequence is TGTGCCAGCAGCGTAGGGGGGACCCCAACAAGCTATGGCTACACCTTC. Translating it yields CASSVGGTPTSYGYTF. Using reference TRBV9 and TRBJ1-2 for the parts outside the CDR3, the full variable domain is DSGVTQTPKHLITATGQRVTLRCSPRSGDLSVYWYQQSLDQGLQFLIQYYNGEERAKGNILERFSAQQFPDLHSELNLSSLELGDSALYFCASSVGGTPTSYGYTFGSGTRLTVV.

The chain uses TRBV2 and TRBJ1-4; 8 bases fit TRBD1. CDR3 length: 15 residues. V was clipped by 7 bases and J by 8 bases; unmatched bases: 12. Germline values: CDR1 SNHLY, CDR2 FYNNEI. The CDR3 region is CASTSRAGGYEKLFF. The CDR3 nucleotides read TGTGCCAGCACATCCAGAGCAGGGGGCTACGAAAAACTGTTTTTT.

This clone was recorded a few times. This chain's CDR3 is CASSPEYGNEQFF. CDR3 nucleotide sequence: TGCGCCAGCAGCCCCGAGTATGGCAATGAGCAGTTCTTC. V usage is TRBV10-1 and J usage is TRBJ2-1; D is ambiguous. This CDR3 region has 13 residues. Germline V gene data show CDR1 as WNHNN and CDR2 as SYGVQD (reference sequence). Trimming left V 6 bases short and J 6 bases short, with 12 bases between.

The chain is built from TRBV23-1 and TRBJ2-7; 7 bases are a match to TRBD1. TRBV23-1 is treated as an ORF (open reading frame) with a function not yet certain. The CDR3 runs to 16 residues. The V segment lost 2 bases and the J segment 3 bases; nucleotides outside the gene matches: 10. As DNA, the CDR3 is TGCGCCAGCAGTCAAGGATCTGACAGGGCGGGCTACGAGCAGTACTTC. It specifies CASSQGSDRAGYEQYF.

The genes are TRBV29-1 and TRBJ2-7; maybe TRBD1 (6 bases). The CDR3 is 11 residues long. Trimming took 5 bases from V and 6 from J, leaving 11 bases between them. Germline V lookup: CDR1 SQVTM, CDR2 ANQGSEA. This CDR3 reads CSVRTGSEQYF. CDR3 sequence (DNA): TGCAGCGTTCGAACAGGGTCCGAGCAGTACTTC.

The rearrangement links TRBV9 to TRBJ2-5; D remains ambiguous. The germline gives CDR1 SGDLS, CDR2 YYNGEE. The V end lost 0 bases, the J end lost 0 bases, and 9 bases lay between the germline ends. The length of the CDR3 is 15 residues. The CDR3 region is CASSVGMRYQETQYF. In DNA, the CDR3 is TGTGCCAGCAGCGTAGGTATGAGGTACCAAGAGACCCAGTACTTC.

The J gene is TRBJ2-7, the V gene TRBV7-8; D ambiguous. Germline lookup yields CDR1 SGHVS and CDR2 FQNEAQ. The V gene lost 0 bases and the J gene lost 2 bases, with 8 bases spanning the gap. This CDR3 is 14 amino acids long. The CDR3 loop is CASSLANKAYEQYF. For the CDR3, the DNA is TGTGCCAGCAGCTTAGCCAACAAGGCCTACGAGCAGTACTTC.

The chain combines TRBV18 with TRBJ1-2; TRBD1 matches 8 bases. Germline V gives CDR1 KGHSH, CDR2 LQKENI. V lost 5 bases and J lost 8; bases outside the gene matches: 7. This CDR3 is 13 amino acids long. CDR3 in DNA: TGTGCCAGCTCAAGGCAGGGGGCGCCGGGCTACACCTTC. This gives the protein CASSRQGAPGYTF.

This rearrangement joins TRBV7-8 to TRBJ2-1; 11 nucleotides agree with TRBD1. CDR1 SGHVS and CDR2 FQNEAQ come from the germline V gene. The CDR3 has 16 amino acids. The ends lost 0 bases at V and 5 bases at J; junction bases unmatched: 3. Written as DNA, the CDR3 is TGTGCCAGCAGCTTAGCGGGGGACAGGGGGGACAATGAGCAGTTCTTC. Protein product: CASSLAGDRGDNEQFF.

V gene TRBV15 combines with J gene TRBJ2-7; no definite D call. The V gene lost 1 base and the J gene lost 2 bases, with 9 bases spanning the gap. Germline V gene data show CDR1 as LNHNV and CDR2 as YYDKDF (reference sequence). CDR3 size: 14 residues. CDR3 sequence: CATSRGRRTYEQYF. The CDR3 DNA sequence: TGTGCCACCAGCAGAGGTAGAAGGACCTACGAGCAGTACTTC.

This rearrangement joins TRBV7-9 to TRBJ2-3; D not resolved. CDR3 size: 11 residues. V was pared by 5 bases and J by 10 bases, with 10 bases between. Germline values: CDR1 SEHNR, CDR2 FQNEAQ (reference sequence). CDR3: CASSRQDPQYF. The CDR3 nucleotides are TGTGCCAGCAGCCGCCAGGATCCGCAGTATTTT.

CDR3 nucleotide sequence: TGCGCCAGCAGCTTGGGGCTAGCTAGCGGGAGGGAATTTCCCTACGAGCAGTACTTC. Protein: CASSLGLASGREFPYEQYF. The rearrangement uses TRBV5-1 and TRBJ2-7; 12 bases are a match to TRBD2. The junction had 12 bases not matched to a gene; V was cut back by 0 bases and J by 2 bases. Germline CDR1 SGHRS, CDR2 YFSETQ. This CDR3 has 19 residues.

V is TRBV30 and J is TRBJ2-1; TRBD1 matches at 10 bases. V was clipped by 4 bases and J by 16 bases; unmatched bases: 13. Germline CDR1 is GTSNPN and CDR2 is SVGIG (reference sequence). The CDR3 length is 13 residues. In DNA form, the CDR3 reads TGTGCCTGGACCGCCGACAGGGGGCTGAATCGATTCTTC. As protein: CAWTADRGLNRFF. The whole variable domain, remainder taken from reference TRBV30 and TRBJ2-1, is SQTIHQWPATLVQPVGSPLSLECTVEGTSNPNLYWYRQAAGRGLQLLFYSVGIGQISSEVPQNLSASRPQDRQFILSSKKLLLSDSGFYLCAWTADRGLNRFFGPGTRLTVL.

The chain combines TRBV2 with TRBJ2-1; D gene ambiguous. The germline V gene encodes CDR1 SNHLY and CDR2 FYNNEI. V lost 5 bases and J 3 bases, leaving 5 bases between the germline ends. The length of the CDR3 is 12 residues. The CDR3 sequence: CASSTDYNEQFF. In DNA form, the CDR3 reads TGTGCCAGCAGTACCGACTACAATGAGCAGTTCTTC.

V is TRBV5-1 and J is TRBJ1-1; D gene ambiguous. Trimming cost V 7 bases and J 1 base, with 17 bases left between them. From germline, CDR1 is SGHRS and CDR2 YFSETQ. This CDR3 has 15 residues. The CDR3 here is CASSSRTGKNTEAFF. In nucleotides, the CDR3 is TGCGCCAGCTCCTCCCGGACTGGGAAGAACACTGAAGCTTTCTTT.

V usage is TRBV4-2 and J usage is TRBJ2-7; 7 nucleotides line up with TRBD2. The CDR3 totals 11 residues. CDR1 is LGHNA and CDR2 is YNFKEQ in the germline V gene. V lost 1 base to trimming and J lost 9 bases; unmatched junction nucleotides: 0. The CDR3 region is CASSQGGGQYF. CDR3 sequence (DNA): TGTGCCAGCAGCCAAGGGGGGGGGCAGTACTTC.

In this sample, this clone turned up once. The rearrangement joins TRBV7-8 to TRBJ2-7, with D perhaps TRBD1 (6 bases). Trimming took off 5 bases at V and 1 base at J, with 15 bases between the two ends. This CDR3 has 15 amino acids. Germline V CDR1 and CDR2: SGHVS, FQNEAQ. CDR3 sequence: CASSLTGTPSYEQYF. In DNA form, the CDR3 reads TGTGCCAGCAGCCTCACCGGGACACCATCCTACGAGCAGTACTTC.

This sequence joins TRBV18 and TRBJ1-1; TRBD1 matches 7 bases. With V trimmed by 0 bases and J by 2 bases, 3 bases remained unmatched. CDR1 is KGHSH, CDR2 LQKENI, per germline. This CDR3 has 15 amino acids. CDR3 residues: CASSPPGGRNTEAFF. The CDR3, as DNA: TGTGCCAGCTCACCACCAGGGGGCCGAAACACTGAAGCTTTCTTT.

The rearrangement links TRBV28 to TRBJ1-1, with 10 nucleotides matching TRBD1. In germline, CDR1 is MDHEN, CDR2 SYDVKM. The CDR3 is made up of 16 amino acids. Trimming took 4 bases from V and 3 from J; bases not matched to a gene: 8. CDR3 protein: CASSSRQGAGDTEAFF. DNA for the CDR3: TGTGCCAGCAGTTCGCGACAGGGGGCTGGGGACACTGAAGCTTTCTTT.

The CDR3 is CASSPRTAGPYEQYF. Here the CDR3 DNA reads TGTGCCAGTAGTCCCCGGACCGCCGGCCCCTACGAGCAGTACTTC. V is TRBV19 and J is TRBJ2-7; D is unclear. Germline lookup yields CDR1 LNHDA and CDR2 SQIVND (reference sequence). The V gene lost 5 bases and the J gene lost 2 bases, with 16 bases spanning the gap. The CDR3 extends over 15 amino acids.

As regards this clone: Other nucleotide sequences from this sample produce the same CDR3. V and J are TRBV5-1 and TRBJ2-2; either TRBD1 or TRBD2 may supply D (5 bases each). Germline CDR1 reads SGHRS; CDR2 reads YFSETQ. Trimming removed 2 bases at V and 0 bases at J, with 8 bases between. This CDR3 is built from 15 residues. CDR3 DNA sequence: TGCGCCAGCAGCTTTTCGGGACCGAACACCGGGGAGCTGTTTTTT. Its protein product is CASSFSGPNTGELFF.

The genes are TRBV19 and TRBJ1-1; D gene uncertain. The CDR3 is 13 amino acids. Trimming stripped 7 bases from V and 6 bases from J, with 15 bases between. The germline V gene has CDR1 LNHDA and CDR2 SQIVND (reference sequence). The CDR3 DNA is TGTGCCAGTATGAACCGGCCTGAGGCTGAAGCTTTCTTT. This translates into CASMNRPEAEAFF.